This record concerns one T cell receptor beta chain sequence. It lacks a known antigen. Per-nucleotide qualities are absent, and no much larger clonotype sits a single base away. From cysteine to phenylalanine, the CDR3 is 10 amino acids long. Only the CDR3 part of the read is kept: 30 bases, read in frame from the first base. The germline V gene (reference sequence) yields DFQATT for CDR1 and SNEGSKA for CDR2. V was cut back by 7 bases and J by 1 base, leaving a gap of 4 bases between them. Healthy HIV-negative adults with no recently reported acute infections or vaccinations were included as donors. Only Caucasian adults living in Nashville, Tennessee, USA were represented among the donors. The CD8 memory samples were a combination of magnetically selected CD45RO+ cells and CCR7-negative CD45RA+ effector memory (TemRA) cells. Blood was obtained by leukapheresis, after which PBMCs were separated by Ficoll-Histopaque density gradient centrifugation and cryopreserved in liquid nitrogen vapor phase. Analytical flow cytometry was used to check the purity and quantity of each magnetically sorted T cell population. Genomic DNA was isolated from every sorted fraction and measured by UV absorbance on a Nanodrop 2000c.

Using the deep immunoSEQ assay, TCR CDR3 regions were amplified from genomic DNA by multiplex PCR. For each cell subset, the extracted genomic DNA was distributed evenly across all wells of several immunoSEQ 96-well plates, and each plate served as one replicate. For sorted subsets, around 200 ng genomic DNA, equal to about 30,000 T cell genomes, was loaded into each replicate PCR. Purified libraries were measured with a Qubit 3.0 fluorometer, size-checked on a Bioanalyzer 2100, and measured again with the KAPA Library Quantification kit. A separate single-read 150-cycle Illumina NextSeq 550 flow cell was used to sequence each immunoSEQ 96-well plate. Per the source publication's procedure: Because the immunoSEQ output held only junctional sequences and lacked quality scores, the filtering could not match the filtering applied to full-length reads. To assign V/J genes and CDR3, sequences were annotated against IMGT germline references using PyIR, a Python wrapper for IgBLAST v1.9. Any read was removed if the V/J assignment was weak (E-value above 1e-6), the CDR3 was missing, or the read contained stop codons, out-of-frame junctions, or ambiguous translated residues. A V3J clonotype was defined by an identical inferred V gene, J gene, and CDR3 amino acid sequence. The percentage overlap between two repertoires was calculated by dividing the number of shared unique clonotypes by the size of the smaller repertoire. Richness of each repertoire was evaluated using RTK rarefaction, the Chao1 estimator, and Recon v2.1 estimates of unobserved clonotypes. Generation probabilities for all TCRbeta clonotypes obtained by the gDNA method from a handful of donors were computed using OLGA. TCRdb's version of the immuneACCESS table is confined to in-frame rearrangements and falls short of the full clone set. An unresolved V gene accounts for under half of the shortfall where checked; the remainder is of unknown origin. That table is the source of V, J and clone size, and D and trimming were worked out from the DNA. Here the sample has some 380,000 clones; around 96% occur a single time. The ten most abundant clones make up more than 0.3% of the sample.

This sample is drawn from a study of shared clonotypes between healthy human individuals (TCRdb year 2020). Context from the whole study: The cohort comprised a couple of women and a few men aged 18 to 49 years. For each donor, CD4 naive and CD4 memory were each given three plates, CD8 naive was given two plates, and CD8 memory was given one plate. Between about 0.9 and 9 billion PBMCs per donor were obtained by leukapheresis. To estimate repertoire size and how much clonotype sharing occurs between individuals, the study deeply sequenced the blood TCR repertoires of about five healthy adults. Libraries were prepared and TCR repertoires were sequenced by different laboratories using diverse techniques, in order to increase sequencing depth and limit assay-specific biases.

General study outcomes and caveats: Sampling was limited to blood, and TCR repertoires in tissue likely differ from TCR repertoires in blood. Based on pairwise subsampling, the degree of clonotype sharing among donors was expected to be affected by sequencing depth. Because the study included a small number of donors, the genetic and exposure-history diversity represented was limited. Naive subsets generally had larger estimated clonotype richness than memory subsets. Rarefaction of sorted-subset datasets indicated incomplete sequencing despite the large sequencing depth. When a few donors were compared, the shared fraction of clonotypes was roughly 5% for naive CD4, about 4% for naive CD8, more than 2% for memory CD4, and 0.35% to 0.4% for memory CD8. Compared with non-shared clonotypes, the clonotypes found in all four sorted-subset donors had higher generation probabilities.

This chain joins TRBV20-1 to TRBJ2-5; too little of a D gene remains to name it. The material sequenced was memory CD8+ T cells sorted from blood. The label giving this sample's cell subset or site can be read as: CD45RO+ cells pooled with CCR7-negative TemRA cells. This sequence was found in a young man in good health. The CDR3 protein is CSVSQETQYF. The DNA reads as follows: TGCAGTGTTAGCCAAGAGACCCAGTACTTC.